This T cell receptor beta chain originates from a study of blood T cells in healthy people across ages. It was with a sample-barcoded 5' primer and a J-beta primer mix that a second PCR of about 6 to 12 cycles was run. A single record per CDR3 protein comes from TCRdb applying MiXCR to the 5' RACE reads. The sample has some 560,000 distinct CDR3 sequences, roughly a quarter seen once. Looked up from germline, CDR1 is SNHLY and CDR2 is FYNNEI. The CDR3 covers 15 residues. J lost 1 base, V lost 10 bases, and 7 bases had no gene match. This clonotype was counted a few times. These same records also appear under a second study, on T cells of mothers and their children.

The genes are TRBV2 and TRBJ2-5; 12 nucleotides align to TRBD2. Sequencing input: blood. The sequence came from a boy between 2 and 10 years old in good health. The DNA for the CDR3 is TGTGCCACCCGGGGGGGACTAGCGGGCCAAGAGACCCAGTACTTC. As protein: CATRGGLAGQETQYF.